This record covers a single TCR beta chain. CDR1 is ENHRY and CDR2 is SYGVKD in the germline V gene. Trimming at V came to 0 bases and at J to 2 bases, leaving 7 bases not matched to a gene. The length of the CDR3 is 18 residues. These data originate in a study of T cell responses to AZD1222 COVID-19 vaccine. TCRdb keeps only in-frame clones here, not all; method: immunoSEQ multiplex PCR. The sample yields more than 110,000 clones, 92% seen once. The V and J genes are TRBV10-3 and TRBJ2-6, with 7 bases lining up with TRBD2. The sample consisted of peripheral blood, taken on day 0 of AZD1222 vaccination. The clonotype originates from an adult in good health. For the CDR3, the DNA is TGTGCCATCAGTGAGTCTGGAACGGGAGGAACTGGGGCCAACGTCCTGACTTTC. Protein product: CAISESGTGGTGANVLTF.